Below, 14 T cell receptor beta chains from the same sample are listed, as sequenced in a study of blood T cell repertoires in COVID-19. TCRdb's table, derived via immunoSEQ multiplex PCR, lists solely in-frame clones and lacks some. The repertoire includes 150,000 to 160,000 clones, under 90% of them detected once, and 0.5% to 0.65% sits in the top ten. Sequences were obtained from peripheral blood. Receptors were obtained from a man aged 55 to 70 with acute or convalescent COVID-19.

This chain connects TRBV18 to TRBJ2-1; 8 bases are a match to TRBD2. The CDR3 has 15 amino acids. Germline-derived CDR1 and CDR2 are KGHSH and LQKENI. With 6 bases clipped from V and 6 bases from J, the junction kept 10 bases outside the gene matches. CDR3 DNA sequence: TGTGCCAGCTCCCACGGGGGGGCCGGGGGCAATGAGCAGTTCTTC. This sequence encodes CASSHGGAGGNEQFF.

The chain is built from TRBV2 and TRBJ2-7; 9 bases are shared with TRBD2. The V gene's germline CDR1 is SNHLY and CDR2 FYNNEI. The CDR3 sequence is 13 residues long. J was trimmed by 2 bases and V by 8 bases; bases with no gene match: 4. The CDR3 here is CASLLAGTYEQYF. The CDR3 DNA is TGTGCCAGCCTACTAGCGGGCACCTACGAGCAGTACTTC.

V is TRBV5-4 and J is TRBJ2-2, with a tentative D call TRBD1 (5 bases). Germline V gene data show CDR1 as SGHNT and CDR2 as YYREEE (reference sequence). The germline V and J ends were trimmed by 0 bases and 1 base, with 10 bases remaining between them. The CDR3 is 16 residues long. CDR3 sequence: CASSLEVQGNTGELFF. The CDR3 nucleotides read TGTGCCAGCAGCTTGGAAGTTCAGGGGAACACCGGGGAGCTGTTTTTT.

The table lists this clone with a count of one. The V call is TRBV6-6, the J call TRBJ2-3; TRBD2 matches 8 bases. V lost 5 bases, J lost 2 bases, and 6 bases stayed unmatched. Germline-derived CDR1 and CDR2 are MNHNY and SVGAGI (reference sequence). This CDR3 contains 15 residues. CDR3 protein: CASSLTSGYTDTQYF. CDR3 coding DNA: TGTGCCAGCAGTCTAACTAGCGGATACACAGATACGCAGTATTTT.

This sequence joins TRBV5-1 and TRBJ1-1; TRBD1 might be the D (5 bases). The germline V and J ends were trimmed by 0 bases and 3 bases, with 6 bases remaining between them. The germline gives CDR1 SGHRS, CDR2 YFSETQ. This CDR3 has 13 residues. As DNA, the CDR3 is TGCGCCAGCAGCTTGGCCAGGGACACTGAAGCTTTCTTT. This codes for CASSLARDTEAFF.

The chain has TRBV7-2 and TRBJ2-7; the D gene is possibly TRBD1 (6 bases). Germline assignment: CDR1 SGHTA and CDR2 FQGNSA. The CDR3 spans 14 residues. The germline V and J ends were trimmed by 3 bases and 7 bases, with 16 bases remaining between them. CDR3 sequence: CASSFRRGTGEQYF. Written as DNA, the CDR3 is TGTGCCAGCAGCTTCCGCAGGGGAACGGGGGAGCAGTACTTC.

The rearrangement joins TRBV28 to TRBJ1-5; unclear D gene. CDR3 length: 12 amino acids. In germline, CDR1 is MDHEN, CDR2 SYDVKM. Trimming removed 7 bases at V and 3 bases at J, with 7 bases between. The CDR3 loop is CASMSVNQPQHF. The DNA of the CDR3 is TGTGCCAGCATGTCGGTCAATCAGCCCCAGCATTTT.

This chain joins TRBV5-4 and TRBJ2-5, with D possibly being TRBD1 (8 bases). In germline, CDR1 is SGHNT, CDR2 YYREEE (reference sequence). This CDR3 spans 13 amino acids. The CDR3 reads CARTGRAEETQYF. The CDR3 coding sequence is TGTGCGCGGACAGGGAGGGCGGAGGAGACCCAGTACTTC.

This chain uses TRBV6-2 or TRBV6-3 with TRBJ2-7; possibly TRBD1 for D (6 bases). Trimming cost V 3 bases and J 0 bases, with 15 bases left between them. Germline CDR1 reads MNHEY; CDR2 reads SVGEGT. The CDR3 extends over 16 amino acids. The CDR3 protein is CASSYILGTISYEQYF. The DNA of the CDR3 is TGTGCCAGCAGTTATATCCTGGGGACAATCTCCTACGAGCAGTACTTC.

The chain has TRBV24-1 and TRBJ2-1, with 10 bases aligning to TRBD1. Germline lookup yields CDR1 KGHDR and CDR2 SFDVKD. The CDR3 is made up of 16 amino acids. The trim removed 5 bases at V and 2 bases at J, leaving 5 bases unmatched. The CDR3 loop is CATSGGGTGAYNEQFF. CDR3 coding DNA: TGTGCCACCAGTGGGGGCGGGACAGGGGCCTACAATGAGCAGTTCTTC.

This sequence joins TRBV7-9 and TRBJ2-5; the match to TRBD2 covers 10 bases. Germline V gene lookup returns CDR1 SEHNR and CDR2 FQNEAQ (reference sequence). The CDR3 covers 15 residues. Trimming cost V 1 base and J 5 bases; bases outside gene matches: 4. The CDR3 coding sequence is TGTGCCAGCAGCTTAGTAGCGGGGGGCCTGGAGACCCAGTACTTC. Translated: CASSLVAGGLETQYF.

The chain has TRBV4-1 and TRBJ2-1; D might be TRBD2 (5 bases). The CDR3 spans 14 residues. Germline V gene lookup returns CDR1 MGHRA and CDR2 YSYEKL. Trimming removed 3 bases at V and 2 bases at J, with 8 bases between. CDR3 sequence (DNA): TGCGCCAGCAGCCATGCCGGGGCCTACAATGAGCAGTTCTTC. It is translated as CASSHAGAYNEQFF.

The rearrangement links TRBV6-5 to TRBJ1-3; TRBD1 matches at 7 bases. With 6 bases clipped from V and 4 bases from J, the junction kept 3 bases outside the gene matches. The CDR3 contains 13 residues. CDR1 is MNHEY and CDR2 is SVGAGI in the germline V gene. CDR3 bases: TGTGCCAGCAGACAACAGGGGGGAAACACCATATATTTT. It codes for CASRQQGGNTIYF.

The V call is TRBV3-1 (or the pseudogene TRBV3-2), the J call TRBJ2-5, with D perhaps TRBD2 (5 bases). The CDR3 contains 17 residues. V dropped 0 bases and J dropped 4 bases, with 18 bases sitting between them. Germline assignment: CDR1 LGHDT and CDR2 YNNKEL (reference sequence). The CDR3 bases are TGTGCCAGCAGCCAAGAACCGCGGGCGGTAGGCTTAGAGACCCAGTACTTC. Translating gives CASSQEPRAVGLETQYF.